This T cell receptor (beta chain) was captured by sequencing in a study of T cells expressing NK-cell markers. Study at large: Of eight sequenced donors, seven were HCMV-seropositive and one HCMV-seronegative. The study's findings and limits: In a handful of donors, dominant CD3+CD56+NKG2C+ clones formed roughly 1.0-7.5% of CD8+ cells. Among four donors, these clonotypes also ranked first in the CD3+CD56-NKG2C+ fraction.

For this clonotype: Its antigen is undetermined.

The CDR3 runs 12 residues. CDR1 SGHTA and CDR2 FQGNSA come from the germline V gene. What made the TCR beta cDNA was 5'RACE template switching with UMIs. TCRdb re-called the 5' RACE reads; every CDR3 protein appears as one record, without DNA. This table holds approximately 170,000 distinct CDR3 sequences. V is TRBV7-2 and J is TRBJ2-3; the D call from TCRdb, TRBD1, cannot be confirmed without DNA. The sequence came from a man aged 18-75 years in good health. The sequencing sample was made of blood T cells: a sorted CD56 or NKG2C T cell subset, CD4+ or CD8+ T cells, or bulk PBMC T cells (not recorded which). CDR3 sequence: CASTGGPDTQYF.